The T cell receptor (beta chain) under discussion was sequenced for a study of blood T cell repertoires in COVID-19. Measured with immunoSEQ multiplex PCR; TCRdb has only the in-frame clones, and not every one. The sample lists about 180,000 clones, approximately 83% occurring once. CDR1 and CDR2 (germline): MNHEY, SMNVEV (reference sequence). The CDR3 has 14 amino acids. Trimming cost V 6 bases and J 6 bases, with 14 bases left between them. This chain uses TRBV27 with TRBJ2-2; the D is unclear. Sequenced input: peripheral blood. The receptor comes from a man aged 60 to 75 with acute or convalescent COVID-19. CDR3 sequence reads: CASRGTVSAGELFF. The CDR3 DNA sequence: TGTGCCAGCAGGGGTACGGTGAGCGCCGGGGAGCTGTTTTTT.